What follows describes a single T cell receptor beta chain. Its antigen is currently unknown. This CDR3 contains 13 residues. Per the germline V gene, CDR1 is SGHNT and CDR2 is YENEEA. This entry belongs to a study of CXCR3-negative and CXCR3-positive naive CD8 T cells. Points from the study as a whole: It was found that naive subsets had comparable surface CD5, and TCR strength was inferred from TRB CDR3 properties.

Naivety in CD8+ T cells corresponded to a CD45RO-CCR7+CD27+CD95- phenotype. UMI-labeled 5' RACE yielded the TRB cDNA libraries. TCRdb re-called the 5' RACE reads and catalogs CDR3 proteins one per entry, DNA excluded. The listing contains tens of thousands of distinct CDR3 sequences. The chain couples TRBV11-3 to TRBJ1-2; TCRdb's D call, TRBD1, is unchecked because there is no DNA. This sequence was found in a human donor in good health. Some clones in this sample may be carry-over from other donors' samples. Specimen: naive CXCR3- CD8+ T cells from blood. Subset here: CD45RO-CCR7+CD27+CD95- naive CD8+ T cells lacking CXCR3 (TNR3-). The CDR3 region is CASSLAGVYGYTF.